Reported below is one T cell receptor (beta chain). These data belong to a study of multiple sclerosis patients with progressive multifocal leukoencephalopathy. Indicated time point: around six months of natalizumab therapy. Per germline, CDR1 MNHEY and CDR2 SMNVEV (reference sequence). This CDR3 spans 12 amino acids. Trimming pared 6 bases from V and 6 bases from J, leaving 11 bases between. Produced via immunoSEQ multiplex PCR; TCRdb's table is partial and in-frame only. This sample has some 30,000 clones, with about 90% found just once. This chain joins TRBV27 and TRBJ1-2, with D possibly being TRBD1 (6 bases). This specimen consisted of PBMCs, obtained from a patient treated with natalizumab. This clonotype was obtained from a human donor with multiple sclerosis. CDR3 loop: CASRAGGHGYTF. The CDR3, as DNA: TGTGCCAGCAGAGCGGGGGGGCATGGCTACACCTTC.